This passage covers 20 T cell receptor beta chains from one sample sequenced in a study of Graves' ophthalmopathy and Graves' hyperthyroidism. Amplified material comprised TCR beta CDR3 regions derived from RNA transcripts. Second-round multiplex PCR came after a first-round RT-PCR that employed HTBI primers. Via MiXCR, TCRdb re-called the multiplex PCR reads, giving one row per CDR3 protein. Seen here are 150,000 or so distinct CDR3 sequences, about 40% observed once, and the top ten hold under 6.5%. Sample: peripheral blood. All receptors derive from a woman aged 40-49 years with Graves' ophthalmopathy.

J is TRBJ2-2 and V is TRBV7-3; D remains ambiguous. The V gene's germline CDR1 is SGHTA and CDR2 FQGTGA. This CDR3 is built from 14 residues. Trimming pared 7 bases from V and 1 base from J, leaving 10 bases between. CDR3 in DNA: TGTGCCAGCACTTACGGTGGGAACACCGGGGAGCTGTTTTTT. This translates into CASTYGGNTGELFF.

CDR3 protein: CSARDANYGYTF. The CDR3 DNA is TGCAGTGCTAGAGACGCTAACTATGGCTACACCTTC. The gene calls are TRBV20-1 and TRBJ1-2; no clear D. The germline V gene encodes CDR1 DFQATT and CDR2 SNEGSKA (reference sequence). V dropped 0 bases and J dropped 0 bases, with 2 bases sitting between them. The CDR3 sequence is 12 residues long.

The chain uses TRBV28 and TRBJ1-5, with 7 bases fitting TRBD1. After removal of 5 bases from V and 8 bases from J, the junction contained 12 bases not matched to a gene. CDR3 size: 15 residues. Germline V gives CDR1 MDHEN, CDR2 SYDVKM. CDR3 loop: CASSPTRQGWEPQHF. CDR3 bases: TGTGCCAGCAGTCCTACCCGACAGGGCTGGGAGCCCCAGCATTTT.

This sequence joins TRBV6-1 and TRBJ1-1, with D unclear. Germline V lookup: CDR1 MNHNS, CDR2 SASEGT. The CDR3 has 15 residues. V lost 6 bases and J lost 0, with 14 bases in between. The CDR3 spells CASRIRWALNTEAFF. In DNA, the CDR3 is TGTGCCAGCAGAATACGTTGGGCGTTGAACACTGAAGCTTTCTTT.

This clonotype was counted many times. This chain connects TRBV7-2 to TRBJ1-1; D gene ambiguous. The CDR3 contains 14 residues. Germline V gene lookup returns CDR1 SGHTA and CDR2 FQGNSA. With 1 base removed from V and 3 bases from J, the gap between germline ends came to 9 bases. Written as DNA, the CDR3 is TGTGCCAGCAGCTTAGTCTACAGTCACACTGAAGCTTTCTTT. Residues: CASSLVYSHTEAFF.

This chain links TRBV28 with TRBJ2-7, with TRBD1 matching over 7 bases. From germline, CDR1 is MDHEN and CDR2 SYDVKM. The CDR3 totals 13 residues. Unmatched junction bases numbered 6, after V lost 8 bases and J lost 2 bases. In DNA form, the CDR3 reads TGTGCCAGCCTCGACAGGGAACCCTACGAGCAGTACTTC. This codes for CASLDREPYEQYF.

This clonotype has more than one count but fewer than ten. The chain joins TRBV30 to TRBJ2-7, with a possible D match to TRBD1 (5 bases). The CDR3 is 15 amino acids. From germline, CDR1 is GTSNPN and CDR2 SVGIG (reference sequence). V gave up 2 bases and J gave up 6 bases, with 20 bases separating them. This CDR3 reads CAWSINQGISVEQYF. CDR3 DNA: TGTGCCTGGAGTATAAATCAGGGTATTTCGGTCGAGCAGTACTTC.

The chain employs TRBV28 and TRBJ2-7; the D gene could be TRBD1 or TRBD2 (5 bases each). The CDR3 sequence is 16 residues long. Trimming left V 6 bases short and J 3 bases short, with 21 bases between. Looked up from germline, CDR1 is MDHEN and CDR2 is SYDVKM. The CDR3 DNA reads as TGTGCCAGCAGACGACGTCCGGGGCATCCGATCTACGAGCAGTACTTC. Residues: CASRRRPGHPIYEQYF.

Many counts were recorded for this clonotype. V and J are TRBV28 and TRBJ2-7; D tentatively reads TRBD1 or TRBD2 (7 bases each). In germline, CDR1 is MDHEN, CDR2 SYDVKM. This CDR3 is built from 13 residues. Trimming cost V 5 bases and J 5 bases, with 13 bases left between them. The CDR3 DNA follows: TGTGCCAGCAGTAGCGGGACAGATAACGAGCAGTACTTC. It is translated as CASSSGTDNEQYF.

Many counts were recorded for this clonotype. This rearrangement joins TRBV6-5 to TRBJ1-2; D unresolved. This CDR3 has 15 residues. Trimming pared 0 bases from V and 2 bases from J, leaving 10 bases between. CDR1 is MNHEY and CDR2 is SVGAGI in the germline V gene. The CDR3 nucleotides read TGTGCCAGCAGTTACTCGCAGGATCGCAACTATGGCTACACCTTC. Translating gives CASSYSQDRNYGYTF.

V usage is TRBV12-3 or TRBV12-4 and J usage is TRBJ2-5; 8 nucleotides match TRBD1. The CDR3 runs 19 residues. V lost 2 bases to trimming and J lost 1 base; unmatched junction nucleotides: 15. The CDR3 sequence: CASSLRRQGWNRSQETQYF. The CDR3 DNA follows: TGTGCCAGCAGTTTAAGACGACAGGGGTGGAATCGGAGCCAAGAGACCCAGTACTTC.

The chain couples TRBV11-1 to TRBJ2-7, with TRBD1 matching over 7 bases. CDR1 is SGHAT, CDR2 FQDESV, per germline (reference sequence). The CDR3 is 15 residues long. Trimming took 0 bases from V and 4 from J; bases not matched to a gene: 6. CDR3 amino acids: CASSLAGQPEYEQYF. CDR3 DNA: TGTGCCAGCAGCTTAGCGGGACAGCCCGAGTACGAGCAGTACTTC.

This clonotype occurred many times. This sequence may be a read error, since a much larger clone differs from it by one base. The chain carries TRBV28 and TRBJ1-1, with D maybe TRBD1 (6 bases). Trimming took 11 bases from V and 4 from J, leaving 20 bases between them. This CDR3 has 14 residues. From germline, CDR1 is MDHEN and CDR2 SYDVKM. The CDR3 protein is CACNTQGRGTEAFF. CDR3 DNA sequence: TGTGCCTGCAACACACAGGGCCGGGGCACTGAAGCTTTCTTT.

This clonotype has a count of ten or more. V is TRBV20-1 and J is TRBJ2-1; 8 nucleotides line up with TRBD2. Germline values: CDR1 DFQATT, CDR2 SNEGSKA (reference sequence). With V trimmed by 6 bases and J by 0 bases, 1 base remained unmatched. The CDR3 is made up of 13 amino acids. In DNA form, the CDR3 reads TGCAGTGCCACTAGCGGCTCCTACAATGAGCAGTTCTTC. Translated: CSATSGSYNEQFF.

Many counts were recorded for this clonotype. Sequence at one end of the junction differs from germline and may be a read error. The chain combines TRBV2 with TRBJ1-1, with a tentative D call TRBD1 (5 bases). From germline, CDR1 is SNHLY and CDR2 FYNNEI. This CDR3 has 16 residues. DNA of the CDR3: TGTGCCAGCAGGGAAGGGGCATACCTATCGAACACTGAAGCTTTCTTT. This gives the protein CASREGAYLSNTEAFF.

This clonotype was found many times. The rearrangement uses TRBV3-1 and TRBJ2-7, with no clear D. The germline CDR1 and CDR2 sequences are LGHDT and YNNKEL (reference sequence). The ends were cut back, 5 bases at V and 0 bases at J, with 8 bases in the middle. This CDR3 is built from 13 residues. Written as DNA, the CDR3 is TGTGCCAGCAGCAAAACAAGCTCCTACGAGCAGTACTTC. Translating gives CASSKTSSYEQYF.

This clonotype was counted ten times or more. The chain combines TRBV27 with TRBJ1-5; D not certain. The germline V gene encodes CDR1 MNHEY and CDR2 SMNVEV (reference sequence). The CDR3 loop spans 13 amino acids. V was trimmed by 2 bases and J by 7 bases, leaving 9 bases between them. CDR3 sequence (DNA): TGTGCCAGCAGTTTAAGCCCGCGCCAGCCCCAGCATTTT. It encodes CASSLSPRQPQHF.

This clonotype appeared many times. The J gene is TRBJ1-2, the V gene TRBV18, with D unresolved. The CDR3 covers 14 residues. CDR1 KGHSH and CDR2 LQKENI come from the germline V gene. V was pared by 4 bases and J by 3 bases, with 12 bases between. This CDR3 is CASSRGEEDYGYTF. The CDR3 region has the DNA TGTGCCAGCTCACGGGGAGAGGAGGACTATGGCTACACCTTC.

The chain recombines TRBV10-3 with TRBJ2-2; D is possibly TRBD2 (7 bases). Germline V CDR1 and CDR2: ENHRY, SYGVKD. Trimming took off 6 bases at V and 6 bases at J, with 17 bases between the two ends. This CDR3 has 15 amino acids. This CDR3 reads CAISVGGGGSGELFF. The CDR3 DNA sequence: TGTGCCATCAGCGTCGGGGGAGGGGGTTCCGGGGAGCTGTTTTTT.

The chain links TRBV27 to TRBJ1-1, with 9 bases that match TRBD1. The CDR3 is made up of 15 amino acids. V gave up 5 bases and J gave up 0 bases; unmatched junction bases: 4. The germline CDR1 and CDR2 sequences are MNHEY and SMNVEV (reference sequence). Here the CDR3 DNA reads TGTGCCAGCAGTCAGGACAGGGGTATGAACACTGAAGCTTTCTTT. Its protein product is CASSQDRGMNTEAFF.